These T cell receptor beta chains were read from a single sample in a study of T cell responses to AZD1222 COVID-19 vaccine. Generated by immunoSEQ multiplex PCR, the TCRdb table keeps only in-frame clones and is missing some. The sample shows about 150,000 clones, less than 95% of them seen only once. Specimen: peripheral blood, collected on day 0 of AZD1222 vaccination. These receptors came from an adult in good health. CDR3s include the opening cysteine and the closing phenylalanine or tryptophan. The order of the fields is D gene, clone size, V gene, J gene, CDR3 protein, CDR3 DNA. D genes are given only for firm matches. Size tells how often a clone was seen (once, few, many) or the class of an expanded clone, and some rows leave it out.

d_call: .; clone_size: once; v_call: TRBV11-3; j_call: TRBJ2-2; cdr3_aa: CASSSKSGELFF; cdr3_nt: TGTGCCAGCAGCTCTAAATCCGGGGAGCTGTTTTTT
d_call: .; clone_size: .; v_call: TRBV29-1; j_call: TRBJ1-1; cdr3_aa: CSVEEMKGTEAFF; cdr3_nt: TGCAGCGTTGAAGAAATGAAGGGGACTGAAGCTTTCTTT
d_call: .; clone_size: .; v_call: TRBV5-1; j_call: TRBJ2-7; cdr3_aa: CASREDSNYEQYF; cdr3_nt: TGCGCCAGCAGGGAGGACAGTAATTACGAGCAGTACTTC
d_call: .; clone_size: .; v_call: TRBV4-1; j_call: TRBJ1-2; cdr3_aa: CASSQGGVGGYTF; cdr3_nt: TGCGCCAGCAGCCAGGGGGGGGTTGGCGGCTACACCTTC
d_call: .; clone_size: once; v_call: TRBV28; j_call: TRBJ1-5; cdr3_aa: CASSLLIGGRSNQPQHF; cdr3_nt: TGTGCCAGCAGTTTATTAATCGGGGGCCGGAGCAATCAGCCCCAGCATTTT
d_call: .; clone_size: .; v_call: TRBV27; j_call: TRBJ2-1; cdr3_aa: CASSPTGGTGFEQFF; cdr3_nt: TGTGCCAGCAGTCCAACGGGTGGGACTGGTTTTGAGCAGTTCTTC
d_call: TRBD2; clone_size: .; v_call: TRBV28; j_call: TRBJ2-5; cdr3_aa: CASSLSNLPGLAGEETQYF; cdr3_nt: TGTGCCAGCAGTTTATCCAACCTCCCGGGACTAGCGGGAGAAGAGACCCAGTACTTC
d_call: .; clone_size: .; v_call: TRBV28; j_call: TRBJ2-5; cdr3_aa: CASTPATDRGILNF; cdr3_nt: TGTGCCAGCACCCCCGCGACGGACCGGGGAATTCTAAACTTC
d_call: TRBD1; clone_size: .; v_call: TRBV10-3; j_call: TRBJ1-4; cdr3_aa: CATGTENEKLFF; cdr3_nt: TGTGCCACCGGGACAGAAAATGAAAAACTGTTTTTT
d_call: .; clone_size: .; v_call: TRBV5-8; j_call: TRBJ2-1; cdr3_aa: CASSGDPWRGHNEQFF; cdr3_nt: TGTGCCAGCAGCGGGGACCCTTGGCGGGGGCACAATGAGCAGTTCTTC
d_call: .; clone_size: .; v_call: TRBV4-2; j_call: TRBJ1-6; cdr3_aa: CASSQPDSGSPLHF; cdr3_nt: TGTGCCAGCAGCCAACCGGACAGTGGGTCACCCCTCCACTTT
d_call: .; clone_size: .; v_call: TRBV10-3; j_call: TRBJ2-7; cdr3_aa: CAISESRGYEQYF; cdr3_nt: TGTGCCATCAGTGAGTCCAGGGGCTACGAGCAGTACTTC
d_call: .; clone_size: once; v_call: TRBV14; j_call: TRBJ2-1; cdr3_aa: CASSHRKLLASNEQFF; cdr3_nt: TGTGCCAGCAGCCACCGGAAATTACTAGCATCCAATGAGCAGTTCTTC
d_call: .; clone_size: .; v_call: TRBV6-4; j_call: TRBJ2-1; cdr3_aa: CASSKGGDSPIHEQFF; cdr3_nt: TGTGCCAGCAGTAAAGGGGGGGACAGCCCAATTCATGAGCAGTTCTTC
d_call: .; clone_size: .; v_call: TRBV14; j_call: TRBJ1-2; cdr3_aa: CASSATGTPNDGYTF; cdr3_nt: TGTGCCAGCAGCGCAACCGGGACACCCAACGACGGCTACACCTTC
d_call: .; clone_size: .; v_call: TRBV28; j_call: TRBJ2-3; cdr3_aa: CASRRQGRVTDTQYF; cdr3_nt: TGTGCCAGCAGGCGACAGGGGAGGGTCACAGATACGCAGTATTTT
d_call: TRBD1; clone_size: .; v_call: TRBV10-3; j_call: TRBJ2-5; cdr3_aa: CAVGQGEETQYF; cdr3_nt: TGTGCCGTCGGACAGGGGGAGGAGACCCAGTACTTC
d_call: TRBD1; clone_size: .; v_call: TRBV30; j_call: TRBJ1-1; cdr3_aa: CAWRAKLGQGDTEAFF; cdr3_nt: TGTGCCTGGAGAGCAAAACTGGGACAGGGGGACACTGAAGCTTTCTTT
d_call: .; clone_size: .; v_call: TRBV24-1; j_call: TRBJ2-2; cdr3_aa: CATSSLTESGELFF; cdr3_nt: TGTGCCACCAGTTCCCTAACAGAGAGCGGGGAGCTGTTTTTT
d_call: .; clone_size: .; v_call: TRBV28; j_call: TRBJ1-1; cdr3_aa: CASSPSPTGTEAFF; cdr3_nt: TGTGCCAGCAGTCCGTCTCCGACGGGCACTGAAGCTTTCTTT
d_call: .; clone_size: .; v_call: TRBV6-5; j_call: TRBJ1-2; cdr3_aa: CASSYSLEGVNYGYTF; cdr3_nt: TGTGCCAGCAGTTACTCGTTGGAGGGGGTGAACTATGGCTACACCTTC
d_call: TRBD1; clone_size: .; v_call: TRBV7-9; j_call: TRBJ1-1; cdr3_aa: CASSLLRGTGLTEAFF; cdr3_nt: TGTGCCAGCAGCCTCCTGCGAGGGACAGGGCTCACTGAAGCTTTCTTT
d_call: .; clone_size: .; v_call: TRBV12-5; j_call: TRBJ1-2; cdr3_aa: CASGSSLTYGYTF; cdr3_nt: TGTGCTAGTGGATCGAGTCTAACCTATGGCTACACCTTC
d_call: .; clone_size: .; v_call: TRBV14; j_call: TRBJ1-1; cdr3_aa: CASSQEGARRNTEAFF; cdr3_nt: TGTGCCAGCAGCCAAGAGGGGGCGCGAAGGAACACTGAAGCTTTCTTT
d_call: TRBD1; clone_size: .; v_call: TRBV7-9; j_call: TRBJ2-3; cdr3_aa: CASSLLGTVVTDTQYF; cdr3_nt: TGTGCCAGCAGCTTACTCGGGACAGTCGTCACAGATACGCAGTATTTT
d_call: .; clone_size: .; v_call: TRBV4-3; j_call: TRBJ1-1; cdr3_aa: CASRKEVGVMNTEAFF; cdr3_nt: TGCGCCAGCAGGAAAGAAGTCGGGGTTATGAACACTGAAGCTTTCTTT
d_call: .; clone_size: .; v_call: TRBV3-1/TRBV3-2; j_call: TRBJ2-1; cdr3_aa: CASSQEVSETPGDDEQFF; cdr3_nt: TGTGCCAGCAGCCAAGAGGTTAGTGAGACCCCAGGGGACGATGAGCAGTTCTTC
d_call: .; clone_size: .; v_call: TRBV11-1; j_call: TRBJ1-1; cdr3_aa: CASRRIDSSKFEAFF; cdr3_nt: TGTGCCAGCAGACGAATTGACAGCAGCAAATTTGAAGCTTTCTTT
d_call: .; clone_size: .; v_call: TRBV18; j_call: TRBJ1-1; cdr3_aa: CASSQKTGSGVTTEAFF; cdr3_nt: TGTGCCAGCTCACAAAAAACAGGGTCGGGAGTGACCACTGAAGCTTTCTTT
d_call: .; clone_size: .; v_call: TRBV2; j_call: TRBJ2-1; cdr3_aa: CASTLSQYNEQFF; cdr3_nt: TGTGCCAGCACCCTTTCACAGTACAATGAGCAGTTCTTC
d_call: .; clone_size: few; v_call: TRBV7-9; j_call: TRBJ2-7; cdr3_aa: CASSPRDWTYEQYF; cdr3_nt: TGTGCCAGCAGCCCCCGGGACTGGACCTACGAGCAGTACTTC
d_call: TRBD1; clone_size: .; v_call: TRBV29-1; j_call: TRBJ2-7; cdr3_aa: CSVGGGSPEQYF; cdr3_nt: TGCAGCGTTGGAGGGGGCAGCCCGGAGCAGTACTTC
d_call: TRBD1; clone_size: .; v_call: TRBV6-6; j_call: TRBJ2-2; cdr3_aa: CASRPTGQGGTGELFF; cdr3_nt: TGTGCCAGCAGGCCCACGGGACAGGGGGGCACCGGGGAGCTGTTTTTT
d_call: .; clone_size: once; v_call: TRBV4-2; j_call: TRBJ2-3; cdr3_aa: CASSQDIAALTDTQYF; cdr3_nt: TGTGCCAGCAGCCAAGATATAGCGGCCCTCACAGATACGCAGTATTTT
d_call: TRBD1; clone_size: .; v_call: TRBV23-1; j_call: TRBJ1-1; cdr3_aa: CASSPGQGKRAFF; cdr3_nt: TGCGCCAGCAGCCCGGGACAGGGGAAGAGAGCTTTCTTT
d_call: .; clone_size: .; v_call: TRBV4-1; j_call: TRBJ1-2; cdr3_aa: CASSQAPTASNYGYTF; cdr3_nt: TGCGCCAGCAGCCAAGCTCCGACAGCGTCTAACTATGGCTACACCTTC
d_call: .; clone_size: .; v_call: TRBV25-1; j_call: TRBJ2-7; cdr3_aa: CASSELSLGSEQYF; cdr3_nt: TGTGCCAGCAGTGAATTGTCTCTGGGGTCCGAGCAGTACTTC
d_call: TRBD1; clone_size: .; v_call: TRBV18; j_call: TRBJ1-1; cdr3_aa: CASSPKTGGYTEAFF; cdr3_nt: TGTGCCAGCTCACCTAAGACAGGGGGGTACACTGAAGCTTTCTTT
d_call: .; clone_size: once; v_call: TRBV10-3; j_call: TRBJ1-1; cdr3_aa: CAISETWSRPTEAFF; cdr3_nt: TGTGCCATCAGTGAAACTTGGAGCCGGCCCACTGAAGCTTTCTTT
d_call: .; clone_size: once; v_call: TRBV2; j_call: TRBJ1-4; cdr3_aa: CASSELGGGSNEKLFF; cdr3_nt: TGTGCCAGCAGTGAATTGGGAGGCGGATCTAATGAAAAACTGTTTTTT
d_call: TRBD1; clone_size: once; v_call: TRBV14; j_call: TRBJ2-3; cdr3_aa: CASSQRRTGADPSTDTQYF; cdr3_nt: TGTGCCAGCAGCCAACGGCGGACAGGGGCGGACCCAAGCACAGATACGCAGTATTTT
d_call: .; clone_size: .; v_call: TRBV28; j_call: TRBJ2-7; cdr3_aa: CASGPRGSLPYEQYF; cdr3_nt: TGTGCCAGCGGCCCTAGGGGGAGCCTCCCCTACGAGCAGTACTTC
d_call: .; clone_size: few; v_call: TRBV7-2; j_call: TRBJ2-5; cdr3_aa: CASSLVTGPETQYF; cdr3_nt: TGTGCCAGCAGCTTAGTTACAGGGCCAGAGACCCAGTACTTC
d_call: TRBD2; clone_size: .; v_call: TRBV29-1; j_call: TRBJ2-7; cdr3_aa: CSVAGTNIYEQYF; cdr3_nt: TGCAGCGTAGCCGGGACTAACATCTACGAGCAGTACTTC
d_call: TRBD1; clone_size: .; v_call: TRBV6-5; j_call: TRBJ2-1; cdr3_aa: CASKTRNRGDEQFF; cdr3_nt: TGTGCCAGCAAAACCCGAAACAGGGGTGATGAGCAGTTCTTC
d_call: TRBD1; clone_size: .; v_call: TRBV19; j_call: TRBJ1-1; cdr3_aa: CASRALQDRGNTEAFF; cdr3_nt: TGTGCCAGTAGGGCCCTCCAGGACAGGGGGAACACTGAAGCTTTCTTT
d_call: TRBD1; clone_size: .; v_call: TRBV5-1; j_call: TRBJ1-2; cdr3_aa: CASSGGQGRTNYGYTF; cdr3_nt: TGCGCCAGCAGCGGGGGACAGGGGAGGACTAACTATGGCTACACCTTC
d_call: .; clone_size: .; v_call: TRBV7-2; j_call: TRBJ2-5; cdr3_aa: CASSPRLVETQYF; cdr3_nt: TGTGCCAGCAGCCCGAGACTAGTAGAGACCCAGTACTTC
d_call: .; clone_size: .; v_call: TRBV9; j_call: TRBJ2-3; cdr3_aa: CASSVGPSTDTQYF; cdr3_nt: TGTGCCAGCAGCGTAGGACCCTCGACAGATACGCAGTATTTT
d_call: .; clone_size: .; v_call: TRBV28; j_call: TRBJ2-7; cdr3_aa: CASSFKNEQYF; cdr3_nt: TGTGCCAGCAGTTTTAAAAACGAGCAGTACTTC
d_call: TRBD2; clone_size: .; v_call: TRBV7-2; j_call: TRBJ2-1; cdr3_aa: CASSPTSGAQDEQFF; cdr3_nt: TGTGCCAGCAGCCCGACTAGCGGGGCCCAAGATGAGCAGTTCTTC